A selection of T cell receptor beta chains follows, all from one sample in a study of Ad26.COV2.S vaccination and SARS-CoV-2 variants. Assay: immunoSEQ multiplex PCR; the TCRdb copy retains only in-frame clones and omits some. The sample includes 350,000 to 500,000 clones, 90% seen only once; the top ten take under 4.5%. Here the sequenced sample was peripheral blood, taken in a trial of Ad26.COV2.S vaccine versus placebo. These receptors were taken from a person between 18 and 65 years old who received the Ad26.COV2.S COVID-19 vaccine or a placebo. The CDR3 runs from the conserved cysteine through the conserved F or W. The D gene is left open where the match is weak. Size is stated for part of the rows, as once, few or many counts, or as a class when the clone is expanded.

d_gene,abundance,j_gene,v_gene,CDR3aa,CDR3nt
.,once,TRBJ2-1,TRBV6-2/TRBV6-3,CASSLISGTGPYNEQFF,TGTGCCAGCAGTTTGATTTCGGGTACGGGGCCCTACAATGAGCAGTTCTTC
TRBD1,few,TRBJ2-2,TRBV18,CASSPTGQENTGELFF,TGTGCCAGCTCACCAACGGGACAGGAGAACACCGGGGAGCTGTTTTTT
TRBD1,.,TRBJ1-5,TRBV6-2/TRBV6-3,CASSRGQSDQPQHF,TGTGCCAGCAGTCGGGGACAGAGTGATCAGCCCCAGCATTTT
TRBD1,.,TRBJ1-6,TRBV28,CASSAGTGVDSPLHF,TGTGCCAGCAGTGCCGGGACAGGAGTCGATTCACCCCTCCACTTT
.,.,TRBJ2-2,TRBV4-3,CASSLNANTGELFF,TGCGCCAGCAGCCTAAACGCGAACACCGGGGAGCTGTTTTTT
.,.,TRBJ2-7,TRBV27,CASSLNGGFYEQYF,TGTGCCAGCAGTTTAAACGGGGGCTTTTACGAGCAGTACTTC
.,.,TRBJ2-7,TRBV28,CASSLRDAGYRPYEQYF,TGTGCCAGCAGTTTAAGGGACGCAGGGTATAGGCCTTACGAGCAGTACTTC
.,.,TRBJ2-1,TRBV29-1,CSVGGARAVGDEQFF,TGCAGCGTTGGGGGGGCGAGGGCGGTCGGCGATGAGCAGTTCTTC
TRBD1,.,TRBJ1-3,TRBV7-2,CASNLQGTGNTIYF,TGTGCCAGCAACCTACAGGGGACTGGAAACACCATATATTTT
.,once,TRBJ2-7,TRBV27,CASSFRGDHWEQYF,TGTGCCAGCAGTTTTAGGGGGGACCATTGGGAGCAGTACTTC
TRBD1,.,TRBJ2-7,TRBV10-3,CAISSFTGGPYEQYF,TGTGCCATCAGTTCCTTTACAGGGGGTCCCTACGAGCAGTACTTC
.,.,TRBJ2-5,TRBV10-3,CAIRGGGGRETQYF,TGTGCCATCAGGGGTGGTGGGGGTCGAGAGACCCAGTACTTC
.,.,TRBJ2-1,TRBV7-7,CASSRGEAGDNEQFF,TGTGCTAGCAGCCGAGGAGAGGCTGGGGACAATGAGCAGTTCTTC
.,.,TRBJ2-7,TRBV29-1,CSVETGSFNEQYF,TGCAGCGTTGAAACCGGGAGCTTCAACGAGCAGTACTTC
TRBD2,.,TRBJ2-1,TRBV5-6,CASSFPLAGGPVSLNEQFF,TGTGCCAGCAGCTTTCCATTAGCGGGAGGGCCGGTGAGCCTTAATGAGCAGTTCTTC
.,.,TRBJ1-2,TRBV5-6,CASSLGAAVDGYTF,TGTGCCAGCAGCTTGGGGGCGGCGGTGGATGGCTACACCTTC
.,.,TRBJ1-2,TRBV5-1,CASATGNYGYTF,TGCGCCAGCGCCACCGGAAACTATGGCTACACCTTC
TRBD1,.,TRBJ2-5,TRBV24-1,CATRGSGTEHQETQYF,TGTGCCACCAGGGGTTCCGGGACAGAGCACCAAGAGACCCAGTACTTC
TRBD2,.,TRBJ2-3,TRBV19,CASSIGGLAADTQYF,TGTGCCAGTAGTATCGGAGGACTAGCGGCAGATACGCAGTATTTT
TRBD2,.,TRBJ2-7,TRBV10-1,CASTEVRGGRPLSYEQYF,TGCGCCAGCACCGAGGTGAGGGGCGGGAGGCCTCTATCCTACGAGCAGTACTTC
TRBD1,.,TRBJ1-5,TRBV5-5,CASSVTGDSNQPQHF,TGTGCCAGCAGCGTGACAGGGGATAGCAATCAGCCCCAGCATTTT
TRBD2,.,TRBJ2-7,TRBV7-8,CASSSAGLARNEQYF,TGTGCCAGCAGCTCAGCGGGGCTAGCGCGAAACGAGCAGTACTTC
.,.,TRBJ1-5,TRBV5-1,CASSLRAVSNQPQHF,TGCGCCAGCAGCCTTAGGGCCGTTAGCAATCAGCCCCAGCATTTT
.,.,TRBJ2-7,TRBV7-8,CASSPDYSSYEQYF,TGTGCCAGCAGCCCTGACTACTCCTCCTACGAGCAGTACTTC
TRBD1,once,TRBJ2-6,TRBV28,CASSLQGTNVLTF,TGTGCCAGCAGCCTACAGGGGACCAACGTCCTGACTTTC
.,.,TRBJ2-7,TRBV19,CASRGDHYEQYF,TGTGCCAGTAGAGGGGACCACTACGAGCAGTACTTC
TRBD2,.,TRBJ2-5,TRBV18,CASSPSIAGEETQYF,TGTGCCAGCTCACCCTCGATAGCGGGTGAAGAGACCCAGTACTTC
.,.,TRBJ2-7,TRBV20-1,CSARSYEQYF,TGCAGTGCTAGGAGCTACGAGCAGTACTTC
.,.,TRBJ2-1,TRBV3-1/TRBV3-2,CASSQEPNEQFF,TGTGCCAGCAGCCAAGAGCCGAATGAGCAGTTCTTC
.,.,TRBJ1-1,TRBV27,CASNTPGNTEAFF,TGTGCCAGCAATACACCCGGGAACACTGAAGCTTTCTTT
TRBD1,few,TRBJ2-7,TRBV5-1,CASKDRGGQYEQYF,TGCGCCAGCAAGGACAGGGGAGGCCAGTACGAGCAGTACTTC
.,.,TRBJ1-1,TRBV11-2,CASSSPPFRVRTEAFF,TGTGCCAGCAGCTCCCCCCCCTTCAGGGTTCGAACTGAAGCTTTCTTT
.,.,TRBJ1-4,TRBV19,CASSMDDSYPNEKLFF,TGTGCCAGTAGTATGGATGACAGTTACCCTAATGAAAAACTGTTTTTT